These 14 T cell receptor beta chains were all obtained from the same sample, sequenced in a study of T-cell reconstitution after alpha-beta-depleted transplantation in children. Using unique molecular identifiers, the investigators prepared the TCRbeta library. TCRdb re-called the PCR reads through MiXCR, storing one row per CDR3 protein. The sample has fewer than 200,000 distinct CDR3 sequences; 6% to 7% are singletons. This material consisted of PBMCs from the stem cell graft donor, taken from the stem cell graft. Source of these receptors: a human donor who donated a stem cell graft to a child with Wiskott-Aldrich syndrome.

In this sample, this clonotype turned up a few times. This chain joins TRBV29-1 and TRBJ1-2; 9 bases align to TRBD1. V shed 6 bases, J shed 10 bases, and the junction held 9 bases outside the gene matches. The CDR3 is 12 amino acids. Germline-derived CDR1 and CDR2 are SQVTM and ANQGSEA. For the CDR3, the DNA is TGCAGCGTAGGGGACAGGGCGACTGACTACACCTTC. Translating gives CSVGDRATDYTF. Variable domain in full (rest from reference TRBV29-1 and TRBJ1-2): SAVISQKPSRDICQRGTSLTIQCQVDSQVTMMFWYRQQPGQSLTLIATANQGSEATYESGFVIDKFPISRPNLTFSTLTVSNMSPEDSSIYLCSVGDRATDYTFGSGTRLTVV.

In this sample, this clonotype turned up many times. CDR3 residues: CSARDQLVNLIVINTQYF. CDR3 DNA: TGCAGTGCTAGAGATCAACTTGTAAATCTTATCGTCATCAATACGCAGTATTTT. The chain joins TRBV20-1 to TRBJ2-3; D unresolved. Trimming pared 0 bases from V and 7 bases from J, leaving 26 bases between. There are 18 residues in the CDR3. Germline CDR1 DFQATT, CDR2 SNEGSKA (reference sequence).

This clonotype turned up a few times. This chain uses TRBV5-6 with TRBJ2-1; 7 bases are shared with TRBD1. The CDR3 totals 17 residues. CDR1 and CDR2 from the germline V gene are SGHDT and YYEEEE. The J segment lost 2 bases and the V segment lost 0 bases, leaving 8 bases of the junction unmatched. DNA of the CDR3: TGTGCCAGCAGCTTGGGGGTGGTACAGGGGACCTACAATGAGCAGTTCTTC. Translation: CASSLGVVQGTYNEQFF.

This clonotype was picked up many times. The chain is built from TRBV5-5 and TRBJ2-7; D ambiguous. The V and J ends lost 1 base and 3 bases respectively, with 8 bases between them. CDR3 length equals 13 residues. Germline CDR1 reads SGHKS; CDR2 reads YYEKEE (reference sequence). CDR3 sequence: CASSLSMHYEQYF. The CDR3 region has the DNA TGTGCCAGCAGCTTGTCCATGCACTACGAGCAGTACTTC.

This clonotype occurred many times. CDR3 region: CATSDFTGEHEQYF. The CDR3 nucleotides read TGTGCCACCAGTGATTTTACAGGGGAGCACGAGCAGTACTTC. The chain uses TRBV24-1 and TRBJ2-7, with TRBD1 matching over 7 bases. There are 14 residues in the CDR3. The J segment lost 5 bases and the V segment lost 1 base, leaving 4 bases of the junction unmatched. Germline-derived CDR1 and CDR2 are KGHDR and SFDVKD.

The CDR3 spells CASSPLSFYNEQFF. The CDR3 DNA sequence: TGTGCCAGCAGTCCCCTTTCCTTCTACAATGAGCAGTTCTTC. This chain uses TRBV6-2 or TRBV6-3 with TRBJ2-1; D gene uncertain. V shed 5 bases and J shed 3 bases, with 11 bases lying between them. The CDR3 loop spans 14 amino acids. CDR1 and CDR2 (germline): MNHEY, SVGEGT.

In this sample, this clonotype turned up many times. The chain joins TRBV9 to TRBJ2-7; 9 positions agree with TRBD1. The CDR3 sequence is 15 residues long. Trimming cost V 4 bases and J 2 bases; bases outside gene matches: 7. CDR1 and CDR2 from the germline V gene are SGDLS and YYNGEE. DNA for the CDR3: TGTGCCAGCAGCCTAACCGGGACAGGGCCCTACGAGCAGTACTTC. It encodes CASSLTGTGPYEQYF.

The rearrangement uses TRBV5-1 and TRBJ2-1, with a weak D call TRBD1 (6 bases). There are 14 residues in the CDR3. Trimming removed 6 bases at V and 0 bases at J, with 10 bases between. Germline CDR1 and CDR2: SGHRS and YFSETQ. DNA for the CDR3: TGCGCCAGCACAGGGGAGAGCTCCTACAATGAGCAGTTCTTC. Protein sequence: CASTGESSYNEQFF.

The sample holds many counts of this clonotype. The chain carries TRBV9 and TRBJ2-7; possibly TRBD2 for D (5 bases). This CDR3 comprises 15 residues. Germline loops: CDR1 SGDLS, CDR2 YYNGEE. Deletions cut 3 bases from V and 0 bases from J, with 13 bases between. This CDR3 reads CASSGGPGSSYEQYF. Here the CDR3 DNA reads TGTGCCAGCAGCGGAGGCCCTGGGAGCTCCTACGAGCAGTACTTC.

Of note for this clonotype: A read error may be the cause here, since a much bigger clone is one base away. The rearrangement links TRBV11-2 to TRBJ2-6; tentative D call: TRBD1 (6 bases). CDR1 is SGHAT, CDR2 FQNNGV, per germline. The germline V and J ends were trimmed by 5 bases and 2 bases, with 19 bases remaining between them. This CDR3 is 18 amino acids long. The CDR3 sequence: CASSILQGRVTGANVLTF. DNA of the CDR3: TGTGCCAGCAGCATTCTACAGGGTAGGGTCACTGGGGCCAACGTCCTGACTTTC.

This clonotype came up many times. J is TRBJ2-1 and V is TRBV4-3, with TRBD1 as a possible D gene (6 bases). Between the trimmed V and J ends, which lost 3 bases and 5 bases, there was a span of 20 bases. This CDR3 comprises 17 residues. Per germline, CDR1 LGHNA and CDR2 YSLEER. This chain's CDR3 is CASSQSTRDILDNEQFF. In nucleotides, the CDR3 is TGCGCCAGCAGCCAGTCAACCCGGGACATCCTAGACAATGAGCAGTTCTTC.

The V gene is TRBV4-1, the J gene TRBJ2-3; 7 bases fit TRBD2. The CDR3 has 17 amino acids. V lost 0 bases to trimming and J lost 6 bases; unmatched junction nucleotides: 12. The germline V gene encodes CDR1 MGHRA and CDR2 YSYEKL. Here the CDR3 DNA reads TGCGCCAGCAGCCAAGAGTTGGGGCGGGGGAGTCGCGATACGCAGTATTTT. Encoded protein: CASSQELGRGSRDTQYF.

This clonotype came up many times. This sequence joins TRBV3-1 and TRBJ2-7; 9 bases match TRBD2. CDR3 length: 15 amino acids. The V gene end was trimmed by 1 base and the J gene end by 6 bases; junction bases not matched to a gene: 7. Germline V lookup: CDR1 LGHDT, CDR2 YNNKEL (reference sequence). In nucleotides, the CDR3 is TGTGCCAGCAGCCAAGGGGCTAGCGGGAATACCGAGCAGTACTTC. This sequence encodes CASSQGASGNTEQYF.

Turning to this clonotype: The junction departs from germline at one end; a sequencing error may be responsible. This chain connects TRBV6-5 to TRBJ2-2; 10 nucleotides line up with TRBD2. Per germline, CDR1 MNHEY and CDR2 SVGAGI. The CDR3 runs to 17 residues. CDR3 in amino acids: CAGSYSAGGPDTGELFF. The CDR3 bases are TGTGCCGGCAGTTACTCAGCGGGGGGGCCTGACACCGGGGAGCTGTTTTTT.